Listed here are 28 T cell receptor beta chains from one sample, sequenced in a study of PD-1 blockade in mismatch repair-deficient tumors. Produced via immunoSEQ multiplex PCR; TCRdb's table is partial and in-frame only. The profile shows about 130,000 clones, 85% to 90% of them singletons. Sample: peripheral blood, taken 72 weeks after starting pembrolizumab. The receptors were sampled from an adult with mismatch repair-deficient cancer.

To note about this clone: Other nucleotide sequences from this sample produce the same CDR3. This chain uses TRBV19 with TRBJ2-1, with D uncertain. The CDR3 is 12 residues long. V was trimmed by 6 bases and J by 7 bases, leaving 10 bases between them. Looked up from germline, CDR1 is LNHDA and CDR2 is SQIVND (reference sequence). CDR3: CASRGRVNEQFF. The CDR3, as DNA: TGTGCCAGTAGAGGAAGGGTAAATGAGCAGTTCTTC.

The chain recombines TRBV5-4 with TRBJ2-7; 8 bases map to TRBD1. The V gene end was trimmed by 5 bases and the J gene end by 0 bases; junction bases not matched to a gene: 4. The germline CDR1 and CDR2 sequences are SGHNT and YYREEE (reference sequence). The CDR3 has 14 amino acids. Here the CDR3 DNA reads TGTGCCAGCAGTGGGACAGGTAGCTCCTACGAGCAGTACTTC. Its translation: CASSGTGSSYEQYF.

This chain connects TRBV29-1 to TRBJ2-1; 10 bases match TRBD2. Germline CDR1 SQVTM, CDR2 ANQGSEA. The CDR3 loop spans 14 amino acids. Losses at the gene ends were 6 bases for V and 3 bases for J; bases not matched to a gene: 5. The CDR3 DNA is TGCAGCGTCGTAGGACTAGCGGACTACAATGAGCAGTTCTTC. It translates to CSVVGLADYNEQFF.

The chain carries TRBV4-3 and TRBJ2-2, with 7 bases fitting TRBD1. This CDR3 is built from 16 residues. Germline trimming cut 1 base from V and 0 bases from J; bases unmatched to any gene: 2. From germline, CDR1 is LGHNA and CDR2 YSLEER. The CDR3 nucleotides read TGCGCCAGCAGCCAAGCCGGGACAGCGAACACCGGGGAGCTGTTTTTT. It specifies CASSQAGTANTGELFF.

V is TRBV20-1 and J is TRBJ1-1; 7 bases are a match to TRBD1. The CDR3 length is 11 residues. Per the germline V gene, CDR1 is DFQATT and CDR2 is SNEGSKA (reference sequence). The CDR3 spells CRPAGGTEAFF. CDR3 DNA: TGCAGGCCCGCAGGGGGGACTGAAGCTTTCTTT.

The gene calls are TRBV5-6 and TRBJ2-4; tentatively, D is TRBD1 (6 bases). Looked up from germline, CDR1 is SGHDT and CDR2 is YYEEEE. The length of the CDR3 is 14 residues. Trimming removed 4 bases from V and 2 bases from J, with 10 bases in between. This CDR3 is CASSKQGTKNIQYF. The DNA of the CDR3 is TGTGCCAGCAGCAAACAGGGTACCAAAAACATTCAGTACTTC.

The chain has TRBV29-1 and TRBJ2-1; D gene unclear. The CDR3 length is 14 residues. Germline lookup yields CDR1 SQVTM and CDR2 ANQGSEA. V lost 4 bases to trimming and J lost 2 bases, with 12 bases between them. The CDR3 DNA reads TGCAGCGTTGTTTTCCGGCCCCCCTACAATGAGCAGTTCTTC. As protein: CSVVFRPPYNEQFF.

CDR3 loop: CASSLGPATNEKLFF. Here the CDR3 DNA reads TGTGCCAGCAGCTTAGGCCCAGCAACTAATGAAAAACTGTTTTTT. The V call is TRBV7-2, the J call TRBJ1-4; D not certain. V dropped 1 base and J dropped 0 bases, with 6 bases sitting between them. The CDR3 has 15 amino acids. CDR1 and CDR2 from the germline V gene are SGHTA and FQGNSA.

The V call is TRBV6-1, the J call TRBJ1-5, with 8 bases aligning to TRBD1. The CDR3 has 16 amino acids. In germline, CDR1 is MNHNS, CDR2 SASEGT. With V trimmed by 2 bases and J by 6 bases, 9 bases remained unmatched. Written as DNA, the CDR3 is TGTGCCAGCAGTGAACCCCCGGACAGGGCAAGTCAGCCCCAGCATTTT. Protein product: CASSEPPDRASQPQHF.

V gene TRBV29-1 combines with J gene TRBJ2-1, with 7 bases matching TRBD1. Germline assignment: CDR1 SQVTM and CDR2 ANQGSEA. CDR3 length equals 15 residues. V lost 7 bases, J lost 5 bases, and 14 bases stayed unmatched. The CDR3 coding sequence is TGCAGCGGACATGGGACAGACCTTCTTCACAATGAGCAGTTCTTC. Translation gives CSGHGTDLLHNEQFF.

This clone was picked up one time. V usage is TRBV19 and J usage is TRBJ1-4; 7 bases match TRBD1. Looked up from germline, CDR1 is LNHDA and CDR2 is SQIVND (reference sequence). The J segment lost 7 bases and the V segment lost 3 bases, leaving 5 bases of the junction unmatched. CDR3 length: 14 amino acids. In DNA, the CDR3 is TGTGCCAGTAGTATCCGGACAGGTAGTGAAAAACTGTTTTTT. Protein sequence: CASSIRTGSEKLFF.

This clone was found once. The V gene is TRBV18, the J gene TRBJ2-7, with 10 nucleotides matching TRBD2. After removal of 6 bases from V and 3 bases from J, the junction contained 2 bases not matched to a gene. The CDR3 has 13 amino acids. Germline values: CDR1 KGHSH, CDR2 LQKENI. In nucleotides, the CDR3 is TGTGCCAGCTCGCCTAGCGGGAGCTACGAGCAGTACTTC. It codes for CASSPSGSYEQYF.

J is TRBJ2-7 and V is TRBV5-6; 10 bases are shared with TRBD2. With 0 bases clipped from V and 4 bases from J, the junction kept 4 bases outside the gene matches. The CDR3 totals 15 residues. CDR1 and CDR2 (germline): SGHDT, YYEEEE. CDR3 coding DNA: TGTGCCAGCAGCTTGGGGACTAGCGGCTCATACGAGCAGTACTTC. It yields the protein CASSLGTSGSYEQYF.

The chain carries TRBV7-9 and TRBJ2-2; no firm D call. CDR3 length equals 13 residues. In germline, CDR1 is SEHNR, CDR2 FQNEAQ (reference sequence). Trimming stripped 5 bases from V and 1 base from J, with 5 bases between. The CDR3 is CASSAQNTGELFF. The CDR3 bases are TGTGCCAGCAGCGCTCAGAACACCGGGGAGCTGTTTTTT.

The V gene is TRBV21-1, the J gene TRBJ1-5. TRBV21-1 is a pseudogene. The CDR3 loop spans 17 amino acids. The DNA of the CDR3 is TGTGCCAGCAGCACGCGTGGGGGGACACATAGCAATCAGCCCCAGCATTTT. Encoded protein: CASSTRGGTHSNQPQHF.

J is TRBJ1-4 and V is TRBV4-3, with TRBD1 matching 7 bases. J was trimmed by 4 bases and V by 0 bases; bases with no gene match: 17. This CDR3 contains 20 residues. Germline V gene sequence: CDR1 LGHNA, CDR2 YSLEER. The DNA for the CDR3 is TGCGCCAGCAGCCAAGATCTAAGCTTGAGGGGAGGGGGCCATAATGAAAAACTGTTTTTT. This encodes CASSQDLSLRGGGHNEKLFF.

This clone came up once. Written as DNA, the CDR3 is TGTGCCAGCAGCCCTACTTTGAAGGAAACGCAGTATTTT. Amino acids: CASSPTLKETQYF. The J gene is TRBJ2-3, the V gene TRBV4-2; D is ambiguous. Germline V lookup: CDR1 LGHNA, CDR2 YNFKEQ. The CDR3 has 13 residues. V lost 4 bases and J lost 9, with 14 bases in between.

The V gene is TRBV4-1, the J gene TRBJ2-5; D perhaps matches TRBD2 (7 bases). Germline V gene data show CDR1 as MGHRA and CDR2 as YSYEKL. CDR3 size: 15 residues. V shed 3 bases and J shed 2 bases, with 13 bases lying between them. The CDR3 loop reads CASSHLGGDQETQYF. DNA of the CDR3: TGCGCCAGCAGCCACCTAGGGGGGGATCAAGAGACCCAGTACTTC.

This rearrangement joins TRBV29-1 to TRBJ2-2; D might be TRBD2 (5 bases). The CDR3 is 15 residues long. Germline CDR1 reads SQVTM; CDR2 reads ANQGSEA. Trimming stripped 4 bases from V and 1 base from J, with 13 bases between. The CDR3 loop reads CSVVRAEKNTGELFF. CDR3 bases: TGCAGCGTTGTCCGAGCGGAAAAGAACACCGGGGAGCTGTTTTTT.

V gene TRBV7-9 combines with J gene TRBJ2-1; unclear D gene. CDR1 is SEHNR, CDR2 FQNEAQ, per germline (reference sequence). This CDR3 region has 13 residues. Between the trimmed V and J ends, which lost 8 bases and 0 bases, there was a span of 8 bases. CDR3 region: CASARVSYNEQFF. The CDR3 nucleotides read TGTGCCAGCGCAAGAGTCTCCTACAATGAGCAGTTCTTC.

The V gene is TRBV7-9, the J gene TRBJ2-2; D uncertain. The V and J ends lost 5 bases and 0 bases respectively, with 10 bases between them. The CDR3 is 15 amino acids. Per germline, CDR1 SEHNR and CDR2 FQNEAQ (reference sequence). CDR3 nucleotides: TGTGCCAGCAGCCTCAGGCAATCGAACACCGGGGAGCTGTTTTTT. This translates into CASSLRQSNTGELFF.

The chain links TRBV7-8 to TRBJ2-7; D assignment may be TRBD1 or TRBD2 (5 bases each). Trimming shortened V by 4 bases and J by 7 bases, and 20 bases separated the two germline ends. This CDR3 has 15 amino acids. Germline assignment: CDR1 SGHVS and CDR2 FQNEAQ. Written as DNA, the CDR3 is TGTGCCAGCAGCTCAAGCCCCGGGGCTAAGGAGGAGCAGTACTTC. This gives the protein CASSSSPGAKEEQYF.

The CDR3 sequence: CSVRQDWKEKLFF. The CDR3 DNA follows: TGCAGCGTCCGACAGGACTGGAAGGAAAAACTGTTTTTT. The rearrangement joins TRBV29-1 to TRBJ1-4; TRBD1 might be the D (6 bases). The V gene lost 6 bases and the J gene lost 8 bases, with 16 bases spanning the gap. Germline lookup yields CDR1 SQVTM and CDR2 ANQGSEA. This CDR3 comprises 13 residues. Drawing the rest from reference TRBV29-1 and TRBJ1-4, the complete variable domain is SAVISQKPSRDICQRGTSLTIQCQVDSQVTMMFWYRQQPGQSLTLIATANQGSEATYESGFVIDKFPISRPNLTFSTLTVSNMSPEDSSIYLCSVRQDWKEKLFFGSGTQLSVL.

The chain is built from TRBV11-3 and TRBJ1-5; D might be TRBD1 (5 bases). V was shortened by 0 bases and J by 3 bases, with 6 bases between the two germline ends. Germline lookup yields CDR1 SGHNT and CDR2 YENEEA. The CDR3 covers 14 residues. For the CDR3, the DNA is TGTGCCAGCAGCTTAGAAGGGGACAATCAGCCCCAGCATTTT. Translated, it gives CASSLEGDNQPQHF.

The chain links TRBV30 to TRBJ2-3; D is undetermined. The V end was cut by 0 bases, the J end by 1 base, with 11 bases between. Germline CDR1 and CDR2: GTSNPN and SVGIG (reference sequence). This CDR3 region has 15 residues. For the CDR3, the DNA is TGTGCCTGGAGTGTACCATGGGTACGCACAGATACGCAGTATTTT. This translates into CAWSVPWVRTDTQYF.

The chain joins TRBV5-1 to TRBJ2-3, with D unclear. The germline V gene has CDR1 SGHRS and CDR2 YFSETQ. This CDR3 spans 16 amino acids. Between the trimmed V and J ends, which lost 5 bases and 0 bases, there was a span of 16 bases. This CDR3 is CASSQAETDSTDTQYF. In DNA, the CDR3 is TGCGCCAGCAGTCAGGCGGAAACCGATAGCACAGATACGCAGTATTTT. Filled out from reference TRBV5-1 and TRBJ2-3, the complete variable domain reads KAGVTQTPRYLIKTRGQQVTLSCSPISGHRSVSWYQQTPGQGLQFLFEYFSETQRNKGNFPGRFSGRQFSNSRSEMNVSTLELGDSALYLCASSQAETDSTDTQYFGPGTRLTVL.

The J gene is TRBJ1-5, the V gene TRBV27; D is possibly TRBD1 (5 bases). Trimming took off 5 bases at V and 1 base at J, with 9 bases between the two ends. This CDR3 comprises 14 residues. The germline V gene encodes CDR1 MNHEY and CDR2 SMNVEV (reference sequence). The CDR3 is CASSTGQSNQPQHF. CDR3 nucleotide sequence: TGTGCCAGCAGTACTGGACAAAGCAATCAGCCCCAGCATTTT.

This clone was counted between two and nine times. CDR3 protein: CASSHHGTSGPNEQFF. CDR3 nucleotide sequence: TGTGCCAGTAGTCATCACGGGACTAGCGGTCCCAATGAGCAGTTCTTC. The rearrangement links TRBV19 to TRBJ2-1; 11 nucleotides agree with TRBD2. Germline V gives CDR1 LNHDA, CDR2 SQIVND (reference sequence). The CDR3 contains 16 residues. Trimming took 5 bases from V and 6 from J; bases not matched to a gene: 9.